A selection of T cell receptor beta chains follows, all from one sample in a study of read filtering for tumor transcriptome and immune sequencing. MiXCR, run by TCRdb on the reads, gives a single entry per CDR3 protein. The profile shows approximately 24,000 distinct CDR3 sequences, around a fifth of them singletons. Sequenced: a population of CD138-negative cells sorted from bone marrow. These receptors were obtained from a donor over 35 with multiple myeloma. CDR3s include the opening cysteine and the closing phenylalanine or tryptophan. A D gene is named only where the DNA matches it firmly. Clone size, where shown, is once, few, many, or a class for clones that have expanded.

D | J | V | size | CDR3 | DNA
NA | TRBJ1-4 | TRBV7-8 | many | CASSAGANEKLFF | TGTGCCAGCAGCGCGGGAGCTAATGAAAAACTGTTTTTT
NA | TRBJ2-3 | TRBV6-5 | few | CASRRNRVADTQYF | TGTGCCAGCAGAAGGAACAGGGTGGCAGATACGCAGTATTTT
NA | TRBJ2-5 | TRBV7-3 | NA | CASSLFASGTQETQSF | NA
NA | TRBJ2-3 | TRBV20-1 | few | CSASSGRSDTQYF | TGCAGTGCTAGTTCAGGGCGGTCAGATACGCAGTATTTT
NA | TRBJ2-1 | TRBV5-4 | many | CASSLEQMSYNEQFF | TGTGCCAGCAGCTTGGAACAGATGTCCTACAATGAGCAGTTCTTC
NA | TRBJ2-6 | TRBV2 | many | CASSPGRVSGANVLTF | TGTGCCAGCAGTCCGGGACGGGTCTCTGGGGCCAACGTCCTGACTTTC
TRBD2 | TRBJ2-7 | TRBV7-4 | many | CASSLDTAGVYEQYF | TGTGCCAGCAGCCTAGACACGGCGGGGGTTTACGAGCAGTACTTC
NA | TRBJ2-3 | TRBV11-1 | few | CASSLEGLHQQYF | TGTGCCAGCAGCTTAGAGGGACTCCACCAGCAGTATTTT
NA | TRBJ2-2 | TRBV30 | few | CAWRGFSTGELFF | TGTGCCTGGAGGGGATTTAGCACCGGGGAGCTGTTTTTT
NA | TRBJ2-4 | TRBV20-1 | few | CSATGTSAAKNIQYF | TGCAGTGCCACCGGGACCTCTGCAGCCAAAAACATTCAGTACTTC
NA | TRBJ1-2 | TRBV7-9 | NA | CASSSEDRRFGYTF | TGTGCCAGCAGCTCGGAAGACAGGAGGTTTGGCTACACCTTC
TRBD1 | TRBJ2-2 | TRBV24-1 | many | CATRRTGDTGELFF | TGTGCCACCAGGAGGACAGGCGACACCGGGGAGCTGTTTTTT
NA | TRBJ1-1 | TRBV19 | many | CASSMGGNTEAFF | TGTGCCAGTAGTATGGGGGGAAACACTGAAGCTTTCTTT
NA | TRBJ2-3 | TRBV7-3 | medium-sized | CASSPGWGTDTQYF | TGTGCCAGCAGCCCCGGTTGGGGCACAGATACGCAGTATTTT
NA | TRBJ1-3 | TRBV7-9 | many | CASSLVVGSGNTIYF | TGTGCCAGCAGCTTAGTGGTAGGGTCTGGAAACACCATATATTTT
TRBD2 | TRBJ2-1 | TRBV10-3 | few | CAINPSGGLHEQSF | TGTGCCATCAACCCTAGCGGGGGGTTGCATGAGCAGTCCTTC
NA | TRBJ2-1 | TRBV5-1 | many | CASSLVGHLNNEQFF | TGCGCCAGCAGCTTGGTGGGACACCTAAACAATGAGCAGTTCTTC
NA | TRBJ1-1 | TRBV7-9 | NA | CASSITGANTETFF | TGTGCCAGCAGCATAACGGGGGCGAACACTGAAACTTTCTTT
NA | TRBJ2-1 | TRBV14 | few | CASSLRQAYYNEQFF | TGTGCCAGCAGCCTAAGACAGGCTTACTACAATGAGCAGTTCTTC
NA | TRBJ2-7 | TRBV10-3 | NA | CAIKGGQEVHEQYF | TGTGCCATCAAGGGAGGACAGGAGGTTCACGAGCAGTACTTC
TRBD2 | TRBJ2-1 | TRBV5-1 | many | CASSLDGGALGEQFF | TGCGCCAGCAGCTTGGACGGGGGGGCCCTTGGTGAGCAGTTCTTC
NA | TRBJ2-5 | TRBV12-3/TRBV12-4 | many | CASSFGQGSGETQYF | TGTGCCAGCAGTTTTGGGCAGGGATCTGGGGAGACCCAGTACTTC
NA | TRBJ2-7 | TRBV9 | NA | CASSVGVGQYEQYF | TGTGCCAGCAGCGTAGGGGTAGGACAGTACGAGCAGTACTTC
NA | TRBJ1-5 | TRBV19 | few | CASSIKGGYQPQHF | TGTGCCAGTAGTATCAAGGGGGGGTACCAGCCCCAGCATTTT
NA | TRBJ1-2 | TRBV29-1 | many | CSVDGGYTF | TGCAGCGTTGATGGAGGCTACACCTTC
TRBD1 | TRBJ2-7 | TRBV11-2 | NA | CASSKRPGTGSSSYEQYF | TGTGCCAGCAGCAAACGTCCCGGGACAGGGTCAAGTTCCTACGAGCAGTACTTC
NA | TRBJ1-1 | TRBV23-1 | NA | CASSRQGVQGRYGTEAFF | TGCGCCAGCAGTCGCCAAGGGGTCCAGGGAAGATATGGCACTGAAGCTTTCTTT
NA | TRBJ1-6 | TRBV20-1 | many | CSARPAQDSLNSPLHF | TGCAGTGCTAGGCCCGCGCAGGACAGCCTTAATTCACCCCTCCACTTT
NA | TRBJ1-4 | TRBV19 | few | CASSIRWRQDSLFF | TGTGCCAGTAGTATAAGGTGGAGACAGGACTCACTGTTTTTT